The following is a TCR beta chain sequence with its context. Generated by immunoSEQ multiplex PCR, the TCRdb table keeps only in-frame clones and is missing some. The sample holds 120,000 to 150,000 clones, 65% to 85% seen once. Germline CDR1 reads MRHNA; CDR2 reads SNTAGT. CDR3 length: 13 residues. V shed 5 bases, J shed 4 bases, and the junction held 3 bases outside the gene matches. This specimen belongs to a study of blood T cell repertoires in COVID-19. Study at large: Acute and convalescent COVID-19 samples came from the United States, Italy and Spain. PBMCs, B-cell-depleted T cells, or T cells were the source of the cDNA or gDNA that made up the material.

Seattle's cohort entered during active infection and was followed longitudinally. The chain recombines TRBV6-4 with TRBJ1-2; 8 nucleotides agree with TRBD1. This TCR came from a man aged 25-40 years with COVID-19, enrolled during active disease. The sequenced sample consisted of peripheral blood. The CDR3, as DNA: TGTGCCAGCAGTAGGGGACAGGCCTATGGCTACACCTTC. This sequence encodes CASSRGQAYGYTF.